Presented here are 7 T cell receptor beta chains from one specimen sequenced in a study of cytomegalovirus exposure and HLA in healthy donors (TCRdb year 2017). The library was prepared using the immunoSEQ multiplex PCR assay. Imported from immuneACCESS, the table was reduced by TCRdb to in-frame sequences with V and J called. These copies leave out some clones; in studies compared against another copy, an unresolved V gene accounts for under half, and the cause of the remainder is not known. The sample includes fewer than 200,000 clones, with roughly 85% observed a single time. Of the sample, about 16% is held by the ten largest clones. The specimen was PBMCs. The receptor set was obtained from a man aged 18-30 years in good health and CMV-seropositive.

CDR3 sequence (DNA): TGTGCCAGCAGTAAAGACAGGGTCGATCAGCCCCAGCATTTT. It specifies CASSKDRVDQPQHF. J is TRBJ1-5 and V is TRBV2, with 7 bases fitting TRBD1. The CDR3 loop spans 14 amino acids. V was clipped by 5 bases and J by 5 bases; unmatched bases: 6. Germline-derived CDR1 and CDR2 are SNHLY and FYNNEI.

The chain is built from TRBV6-1 and TRBJ2-7; 7 bases map to TRBD1. Germline V gene sequence: CDR1 MNHNS, CDR2 SASEGT. The junction had 12 bases not matched to a gene; V was cut back by 7 bases and J by 3 bases. The CDR3 totals 15 residues. CDR3 DNA: TGTGCCAGCACTCAGAGGGGGCTAGCTCTCTACGAGCAGTACTTC. Encoded protein: CASTQRGLALYEQYF.

This clone was seen a single time. V usage is TRBV6-1 and J usage is TRBJ2-1, with D possibly matching TRBD1 (5 bases). Trimming removed 3 bases from V and 3 bases from J, with 6 bases in between. CDR1 and CDR2 (germline): MNHNS, SASEGT. The CDR3 runs to 13 residues. The CDR3 is CASSETDYNEQFF. CDR3 coding DNA: TGTGCCAGCAGTGAGACAGACTACAATGAGCAGTTCTTC.

The V gene is TRBV5-1, the J gene TRBJ2-6; no clear D. V lost 5 bases to trimming and J lost 0 bases, with 6 bases between them. CDR3 length equals 14 residues. Germline V gene sequence: CDR1 SGHRS, CDR2 YFSETQ. CDR3 DNA sequence: TGCGCCAGCAGATCAGTCTCTGGGGCCAACGTCCTGACTTTC. Its protein product is CASRSVSGANVLTF.

The rearrangement uses TRBV7-9 and TRBJ2-1, with 9 bases fitting TRBD2. With 1 base clipped from V and 7 bases from J, the junction kept 5 bases outside the gene matches. The CDR3 extends over 15 amino acids. Germline V gene data show CDR1 as SEHNR and CDR2 as FQNEAQ (reference sequence). The CDR3 sequence: CASSLGLAEVNEQFF. The CDR3 DNA reads TGTGCCAGCAGCTTAGGACTAGCGGAGGTGAATGAGCAGTTCTTC.

This clone was found a few times. The V gene is TRBV28, the J gene TRBJ2-3; 13 positions agree with TRBD2. V was pared by 6 bases and J by 4 bases, with 4 bases of the junction left unmatched. There are 15 residues in the CDR3. Per the germline V gene, CDR1 is MDHEN and CDR2 is SYDVKM. CDR3 in DNA: TGTGCCAGCAGCCGAGGACTAGCGGGAGCAGATACGCAGTATTTT. Its protein product is CASSRGLAGADTQYF.

The rearrangement joins TRBV5-4 to TRBJ2-7; TRBD1 agrees at 10 bases. The CDR3 runs 16 residues. The germline gives CDR1 SGHNT, CDR2 YYREEE (reference sequence). Trimming at V came to 4 bases and at J to 3 bases, leaving 10 bases not matched to a gene. CDR3 protein: CASSQMGQGIRYEQYF. In DNA form, the CDR3 reads TGTGCCAGCAGCCAAATGGGACAGGGGATACGCTACGAGCAGTACTTC.